This is a list of T cell receptor beta chains from one sample in a study of T-cell memory formation after mild COVID-19. One entry per CDR3 protein results from TCRdb running MiXCR on the 5' RACE reads. This table holds around 100,000 distinct CDR3 sequences, around 10% found once. Sequencing used PBMCs or a T cell subset sorted from them (not recorded which). The source of these receptors is a man between 18 and 29 years old who had mild COVID-19 (a few samples of this study predate the infection). Cell type and time point are not known. The CDR3 runs from the conserved cysteine through the conserved F or W. D genes are given only for firm matches. The size field is filled for only some rows; it gives once, few, many or a size class.

D	size	V	J	DNA	CDR3
TRBD1	few	TRBV5-1	TRBJ1-5	TGCGCCAGCAGCTTGGGGCCCGGGACAGGGGTTCAGCCCCAGCATTTT	CASSLGPGTGVQPQHF
-	few	TRBV28	TRBJ2-5	TGTGCCAGCAGTTTAAGGATCGACAGAGCCCAAGAGACCCAGTACTTC	CASSLRIDRAQETQYF
-	once	TRBV5-8	TRBJ2-3	TGTGCCAGCAGATCTGGGACAACGCCCACAGATACGCAGTTTTTT	CASRSGTTPTDTQFF
-	few	TRBV20-1	TRBJ1-2	TGCAGTGCCCCCAGGGAAAACTATGGCTACACCTTC	CSAPRENYGYTF
-	few	TRBV12-3/TRBV12-4	TRBJ2-7	TGTGCCAGCAGGCCGGGACAAGCCTACGAGCAGTACTTC	CASRPGQAYEQYF
TRBD1	-	TRBV12-3/TRBV12-4	TRBJ1-1	TGTGCCAGCAGCTCACTACCGGGACAGGAGAACACTGAAGCTTTCTTT	CASSSLPGQENTEAFF
TRBD1	few	TRBV7-9	TRBJ2-2	TGTGCCAGCAGCTTCAACCCCTCACAGGGGAGCCGGGAGCTGTTTTTT	CASSFNPSQGSRELFF
TRBD1	few	TRBV24-1	TRBJ2-3	TGTGCCACCAGTGATTATGGGACAGGGCGTACGCAGTATTTT	CATSDYGTGRTQYF
-	few	TRBV3-1	TRBJ1-1	TGTGCCAGCAGCCAAACCGCGAGTAGGTCTGAAGCTTTCTTT	CASSQTASRSEAFF
-	-	TRBV5-4	TRBJ2-7	TGTGCCAGCAGCGCCGGGACACTCGTCGAGCAGTACTTC	CASSAGTLVEQYF
-	-	TRBV7-9	TRBJ2-7	TGTGCCACCCAGGGCCCCTACGAGCAGTACTTC	CATQGPYEQYF
-	many	TRBV7-9	TRBJ2-5	TGTGCCAGCAGCCCTAGAGAGGGACTCACTCGGGAGACCCAGTACTTC	CASSPREGLTRETQYF
TRBD2	few	TRBV6-5	TRBJ2-1	TGTGCCAGCTCCCAAACACCTGCGGGACTAACTGCAAATGAGCAGTTCTTC	CASSQTPAGLTANEQFF
TRBD2	-	TRBV27	TRBJ2-3	TGTGCCAGCTCGCTTTTCCTAGGCGGGGGTCCAGATACGCAGTATTTT	CASSLFLGGGPDTQYF
-	-	TRBV29-1	TRBJ2-1	TGCAGCGTTGAAGGTGGAATGGCGTCCGGCTACAATGAGCAGTTCTTC	CSVEGGMASGYNEQFF
TRBD2	-	TRBV4-2	TRBJ2-7	TGTGCCAGCAGCCAAGACTGGGGGGGACGGGGCGAGCAGTACTTC	CASSQDWGGRGEQYF
TRBD1	many	TRBV4-3	TRBJ1-2	TGCGCCAGCAGCCAAGATAGGGGCGGGACAGGCTATGGCTACACCTTC	CASSQDRGGTGYGYTF
-	-	TRBV7-2	TRBJ1-1	TGTGCCAGCAGCTTTCCCCGTTCAATAATATCTTTCTTT	CASSFPRSIISFF
-	-	TRBV6-5	TRBJ2-1	TGTGCCAGCAGTTACTCGACCTATGACAGGATCGACAATGAGCAGTTCTTC	CASSYSTYDRIDNEQFF
-	-	TRBV27	TRBJ2-7	TGTGCCAGCGGGTATCACGAGCAGTACTTC	CASGYHEQYF
-	few	TRBV5-6	TRBJ2-1	TGTGCCAGCAGCTTGGTGGGGGGTGAGCAGTTCTTC	CASSLVGGEQFF
-	many	TRBV5-1	TRBJ2-5	TGCGCCAGCAGCTTGGACGGGGAGACCCAGTACTTC	CASSLDGETQYF
-	-	TRBV5-1	TRBJ2-1	TGCGCCAGCAGCTTACCGGGGGCGGTCTACAATGAGCAGTTCTTC	CASSLPGAVYNEQFF
-	-	TRBV5-1	TRBJ2-7	TGCGCCAGCAGCTTGCAAGGGAAATACTACGAGCAGTACTTC	CASSLQGKYYEQYF
TRBD1	-	TRBV6-2/TRBV6-3	TRBJ2-3	TGTGCCAGCACCCCTTTCGGGACAGGGATCACAGATACGCAGTATTTT	CASTPFGTGITDTQYF
TRBD1	-	TRBV14	TRBJ1-4	TGTGCCAGCAGCCAAGATCGGGGACAGACTTATGAAAAACTGTTTTTT	CASSQDRGQTYEKLFF
TRBD1	many	TRBV6-6	TRBJ1-3	TGTGCCAGCAGTTACTCGTACAGGGGGAGCTCTGGAAACACCATATATTTT	CASSYSYRGSSGNTIYF